This T cell receptor beta chain was obtained from a study of tissue T cells after allogeneic stem cell transplantation. This clone was recorded a few times. The antigen is undetermined. Gene names denote mouse genes. The CDR3 extends 1 residue past the end of the read, so its final part is completed from the germline J gene. The germline V and J ends were trimmed by 0 bases and 3 bases, with 6 bases remaining between them. The CDR3 has 14 amino acids. Germline V lookup: CDR1 LGHNA, CDR2 YSYQKL. Whole-study findings and limits: This small cohort was clinically heterogeneous, and sampling depth was a limitation.

The protocol was immunoSEQ multiplex PCR, while the TCRdb copy is restricted to in-frame clones and leaves out a portion. The table shows some 48,000 clones, with about three quarters occurring only once. The clonotype comes from a pool of C57BL/6 mice in good health. The specimen was sorted cells pooled from one or two spleens. The chain recombines TRBV2 with TRBJ1-3; D is unclear. CDR3 loop: CASSQEADGNTLYF. CDR3 DNA, as far as it was read: TGTGCCAGCAGCCAAGAGGCGGATGGAAATACGCTCTAT.